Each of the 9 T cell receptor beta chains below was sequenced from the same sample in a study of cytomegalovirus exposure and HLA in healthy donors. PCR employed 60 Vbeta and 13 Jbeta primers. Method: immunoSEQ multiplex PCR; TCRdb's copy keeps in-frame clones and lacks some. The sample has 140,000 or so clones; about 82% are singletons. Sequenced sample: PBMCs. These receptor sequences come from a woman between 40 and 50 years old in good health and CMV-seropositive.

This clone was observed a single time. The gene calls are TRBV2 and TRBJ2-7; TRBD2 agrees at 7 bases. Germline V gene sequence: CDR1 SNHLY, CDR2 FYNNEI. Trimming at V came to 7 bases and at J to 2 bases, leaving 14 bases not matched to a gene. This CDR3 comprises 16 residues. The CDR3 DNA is TGTGCCAGCAAAGAAGGGGAGGGACTCTTCACCTACGAGCAGTACTTC. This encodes CASKEGEGLFTYEQYF.

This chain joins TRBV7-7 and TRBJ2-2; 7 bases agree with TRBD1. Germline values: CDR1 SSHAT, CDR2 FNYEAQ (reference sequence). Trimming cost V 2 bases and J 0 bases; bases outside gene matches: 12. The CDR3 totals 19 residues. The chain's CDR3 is CASSLFETGMTANTGELFF. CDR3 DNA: TGTGCCAGCAGCTTATTCGAGACAGGGATGACCGCGAACACCGGGGAGCTGTTTTTT. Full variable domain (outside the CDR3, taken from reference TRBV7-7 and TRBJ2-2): GAGVSQSPRYKVTKRGQDVTLRCDPISSHATLYWYQQALGQGPEFLTYFNYEAQPDKSGLPSDRFSAERPEGSISTLTIQRTEQRDSAMYRCASSLFETGMTANTGELFFGEGSRLTVL.

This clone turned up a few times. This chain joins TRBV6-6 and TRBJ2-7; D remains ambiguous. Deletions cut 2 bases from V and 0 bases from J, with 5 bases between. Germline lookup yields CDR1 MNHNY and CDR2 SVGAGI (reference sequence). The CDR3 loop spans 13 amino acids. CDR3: CASSYASSYEQYF. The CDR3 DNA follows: TGTGCCAGCAGTTACGCTAGCTCCTACGAGCAGTACTTC.

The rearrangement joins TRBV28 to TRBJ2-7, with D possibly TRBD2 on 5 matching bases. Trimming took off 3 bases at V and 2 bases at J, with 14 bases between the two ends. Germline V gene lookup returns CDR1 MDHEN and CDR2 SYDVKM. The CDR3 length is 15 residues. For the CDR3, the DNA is TGTGCCAGCAGTTTGGCGGGTGCCCCGACCTACGAGCAGTACTTC. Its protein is CASSLAGAPTYEQYF.

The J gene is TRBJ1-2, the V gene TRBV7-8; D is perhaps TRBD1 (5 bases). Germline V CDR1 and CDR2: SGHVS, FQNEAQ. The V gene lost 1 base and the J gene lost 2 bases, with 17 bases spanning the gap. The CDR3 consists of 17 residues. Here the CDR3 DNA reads TGTGCCAGCAGCTTAGGCAGGGTGCCAAAGCCAAACTATGGCTACACCTTC. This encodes CASSLGRVPKPNYGYTF.

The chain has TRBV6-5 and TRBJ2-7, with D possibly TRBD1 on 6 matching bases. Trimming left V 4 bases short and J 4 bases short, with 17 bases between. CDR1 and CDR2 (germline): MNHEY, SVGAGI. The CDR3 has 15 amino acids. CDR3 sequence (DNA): TGTGCCAGCAGTTCTAAGCCGGGACAACCTTACGAGCAGTACTTC. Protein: CASSSKPGQPYEQYF.

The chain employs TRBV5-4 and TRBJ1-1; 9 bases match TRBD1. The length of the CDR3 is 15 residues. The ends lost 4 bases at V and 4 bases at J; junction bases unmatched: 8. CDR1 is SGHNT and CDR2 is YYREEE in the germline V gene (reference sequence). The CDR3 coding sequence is TGTGCCAGCAGCCCCCGGACAGGGGTGGGCACTGAAGCTTTCTTT. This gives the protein CASSPRTGVGTEAFF.

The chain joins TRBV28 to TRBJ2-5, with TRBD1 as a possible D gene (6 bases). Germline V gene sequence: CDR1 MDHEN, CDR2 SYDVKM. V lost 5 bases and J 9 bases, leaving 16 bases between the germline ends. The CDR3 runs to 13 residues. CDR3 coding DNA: TGTGCCAGCAGTGCTGGACGAAGGGGGTCCCAGTACTTC. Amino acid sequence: CASSAGRRGSQYF.

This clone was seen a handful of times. CDR3: CAWTGLAGGPLTTDTQYF. In nucleotides, the CDR3 is TGTGCCTGGACCGGACTAGCGGGAGGTCCTCTTACCACAGATACGCAGTATTTT. The chain joins TRBV30 to TRBJ2-3; 14 nucleotides agree with TRBD2. Unmatched junction bases numbered 11, after V lost 4 bases and J lost 2 bases. The CDR3 length is 18 residues. Germline V CDR1 and CDR2: GTSNPN, SVGIG (reference sequence). Looking up the rest from reference TRBV30 and TRBJ2-3 gives the full variable domain: SQTIHQWPATLVQPVGSPLSLECTVEGTSNPNLYWYRQAAGRGLQLLFYSVGIGQISSEVPQNLSASRPQDRQFILSSKKLLLSDSGFYLCAWTGLAGGPLTTDTQYFGPGTRLTVL.